This TCR beta chain appears in the sequencing data of a study of CD8+ T cells in alopecia areata. Study-wide background: The study gave tofacitinib for 6 to 18 months, then 6 months off drug.

Extracted RNA was reverse transcribed, and the resulting cDNA served as sequencing template. Clones were sequenced by immunoSEQ multiplex PCR, and TCRdb holds only the in-frame ones, with some missing. The repertoire includes 150,000 to 200,000 clones, approximately 65% of them detected once, and over 9.5% sits in the top ten. The V gene's germline CDR1 is SGHTA and CDR2 FQGNSA. The CDR3 length is 17 residues. The germline V and J ends were trimmed by 0 bases and 3 bases, with 15 bases remaining between them. This TCR came from a human donor with alopecia areata. Source: CD8+ T cells sorted from blood, taken at week 0. This chain connects TRBV7-2 to TRBJ1-5, with D possibly TRBD1 on 5 matching bases. CDR3 nucleotides: TGTGCCAGCAGCTTAGCCGAAGACAGAGCCCTCAATCAGCCCCAGCATTTT. It is translated as CASSLAEDRALNQPQHF.